These 11 T cell receptor beta chains were all obtained from the same sample, sequenced in a study of blood T cell repertoires in COVID-19. Some clones are missing from TCRdb's copy, which holds only in-frame ones; the method was immunoSEQ multiplex PCR. In the table there are 150,000 to 200,000 clones, about 88% of which are singletons. Sequencing input: peripheral blood. The source is a woman of 80 years or more with COVID-19, enrolled during active disease.

This chain links TRBV7-2 with TRBJ2-3; 8 bases match TRBD2. Germline assignment: CDR1 SGHTA and CDR2 FQGNSA. The CDR3 sequence is 17 residues long. With 5 bases clipped from V and 2 bases from J, the junction kept 12 bases outside the gene matches. CDR3 nucleotide sequence: TGTGCCAGCAGCCCTCGGGATCGGACTAGCTCCACAGATACGCAGTATTTT. This encodes CASSPRDRTSSTDTQYF.

The genes are TRBV19 and TRBJ2-3; the match to TRBD1 covers 9 bases. The V and J ends lost 5 bases and 4 bases, in that order; junction bases with no gene match: 4. Germline loops: CDR1 LNHDA, CDR2 SQIVND (reference sequence). The CDR3 extends over 14 amino acids. The CDR3 DNA reads TGTGCCAGTAGTTCCGGGACAGGGCCAGATACGCAGTATTTT. Its protein is CASSSGTGPDTQYF.

This sequence joins TRBV19 and TRBJ2-7; 7 bases agree with TRBD2. The CDR3 is made up of 16 amino acids. J was trimmed by 5 bases and V by 5 bases; bases with no gene match: 15. The germline CDR1 and CDR2 sequences are LNHDA and SQIVND (reference sequence). CDR3 in DNA: TGTGCCAGTAGTCCCTTCGGAGCGGGAACTCGCCACGAGCAGTACTTC. Its translation is CASSPFGAGTRHEQYF.

V is TRBV5-4 and J is TRBJ2-7, with TRBD2 as a possible D gene (5 bases). The CDR3 spans 13 residues. V was shortened by 4 bases and J by 6 bases, with 14 bases between the two germline ends. Germline V gene sequence: CDR1 SGHNT, CDR2 YYREEE (reference sequence). The CDR3 DNA reads as TGTGCCAGCAGCCCCTTTAACGGAGGCGAGCAGTACTTC. This codes for CASSPFNGGEQYF.

The V call is TRBV5-1, the J call TRBJ1-1, with TRBD1 identical over 9 bases. The CDR3 extends over 15 amino acids. J gave up 4 bases and V 4 bases, and 8 bases lay outside the gene matches. Germline CDR1 SGHRS, CDR2 YFSETQ. The CDR3 sequence: CASSTQQGAGTEAFF. The CDR3 DNA is TGCGCCAGCAGCACCCAACAGGGGGCCGGCACTGAAGCTTTCTTT.

The rearrangement joins TRBV6-6 to TRBJ1-6, with D unresolved. Trimming left V 4 bases short and J 6 bases short, with 13 bases between. This CDR3 contains 15 residues. CDR1 and CDR2 (germline): MNHNY, SVGAGI (reference sequence). For the CDR3, the DNA is TGTGCCAGCAGTTCTCGGACGGGAAGTAATTCACCCCTCCACTTT. It is translated as CASSSRTGSNSPLHF.

The DNA of the CDR3 is TGTGCCAGCAGCTTGGGACAGAGGATTTCAACTAATGAAAAACTGTTTTTT. It specifies CASSLGQRISTNEKLFF. The gene calls are TRBV5-6 and TRBJ1-4; tentative D call: TRBD1 (5 bases). Trimming took 0 bases from V and 0 from J, leaving 12 bases between them. The CDR3 has 17 residues. CDR1 and CDR2 from the germline V gene are SGHDT and YYEEEE.

The chain recombines TRBV2 with TRBJ2-5; 7 bases fit TRBD2. The CDR3 loop spans 14 amino acids. In germline, CDR1 is SNHLY, CDR2 FYNNEI. V lost 5 bases to trimming and J lost 2 bases; unmatched junction nucleotides: 5. CDR3 sequence (DNA): TGTGCCAGCAGTACACTAGCGAATCAAGAGACCCAGTACTTC. Translating it yields CASSTLANQETQYF. Based on the CDR3 plus reference TRBV2 and TRBJ2-5, the full variable domain is EPEVTQTPSHQVTQMGQEVILRCVPISNHLYFYWYRQILGQKVEFLVSFYNNEISEKSEIFDDQFSVERPDGSNFTLKIRSTKLEDSAMYFCASSTLANQETQYFGPGTRLLVL.

The CDR3 spells CASSGQGLSGNTIYF. CDR3 nucleotides: TGTGCCAGCAGCGGACAGGGGCTCTCTGGAAACACCATATATTTT. The chain uses TRBV6-5 and TRBJ1-3; 9 bases are a match to TRBD1. V lost 6 bases, J lost 0 bases, and 3 bases stayed unmatched. The length of the CDR3 is 15 residues. CDR1 MNHEY and CDR2 SVGAGI come from the germline V gene.

For the CDR3, the DNA is TGTGCCAGCAGCTTAGGGCTAGCGGCAGAGACCCAGTACTTC. Translating it yields CASSLGLAAETQYF. This chain connects TRBV7-2 to TRBJ2-5; 7 bases align to TRBD2. The germline CDR1 and CDR2 sequences are SGHTA and FQGNSA. The V and J ends lost 1 base and 4 bases, in that order; junction bases with no gene match: 3. This CDR3 spans 14 amino acids.

V gene TRBV5-4 combines with J gene TRBJ2-3; TRBD2 is a possible D gene (5 bases). In germline, CDR1 is SGHNT, CDR2 YYREEE (reference sequence). CDR3 length equals 16 residues. Between the trimmed V and J ends, which lost 0 bases and 6 bases, there was a span of 17 bases. Here the CDR3 DNA reads TGTGCCAGCAGCTTGGCTCGCGACGCGGGTCGGGATACGCAGTATTTT. Its translation is CASSLARDAGRDTQYF. Variable domain in full (rest from reference TRBV5-4 and TRBJ2-3): ETGVTQSPTHLIKTRGQQVTLRCSSQSGHNTVSWYQQALGQGPQFIFQYYREEENGRGNFPPRFSGLQFPNYSSELNVNALELDDSALYLCASSLARDAGRDTQYFGPGTRLTVL.